The TCR beta chain under discussion was sequenced for a study of identical twins. Study results and caveats: The models systematically underestimated how much out-of-frame TCR alpha was shared in monozygotic twins. Invariant MAIT and iNKT cells may have partly biased zero-insertion analyses.

TCRdb reprocessed the 5' RACE reads with MiXCR, giving one entry per CDR3 protein. Of about 210,000 distinct CDR3 sequences in the sample, roughly 9.4% were seen once. As regards this clonotype: The antigen is undetermined.

The TCR sequence derives from a woman between 18 and 30 years old in good health. The sequencing input was memory (CD45RO+) T cells sorted from blood.

The CDR3 loop reads CAIRGTSEETQYF. CDR3 sequence (DNA): TGTGCCATCAGGGGGACTAGCGAAGAGACCCAGTACTTC. V and J are TRBV10-3 and TRBJ2-5, with 10 bases that match TRBD2. Trimming removed 6 bases from V and 3 bases from J; junction bases left unmatched: 1. Germline V lookup: CDR1 ENHRY, CDR2 SYGVKD. The CDR3 spans 13 residues.